Below, 15 T cell receptor beta chains from the same sample are listed, as sequenced in a study of blood T cell repertoires in COVID-19 (dated by TCRdb to 2019 to 2021). Libraries were built with the immunoSEQ multiplex PCR assay. TCRdb stores this immuneACCESS table with in-frame sequences only. Part of the clones is absent; in the studies checked, under half of the shortfall reflects unresolved V genes, and no reason is known for the rest. The sample contains over 70,000 clones, about 85% of them found a single time. Of the sample, under 6% falls within the top ten clones. Sequenced material: peripheral blood. The receptors derive from an elderly man with acute or convalescent COVID-19.

The count of this clone is one. CDR3 residues: CASSHGSVKAEAFF. CDR3 nucleotides: TGTGCCAGCAGCCACGGGAGCGTTAAGGCTGAAGCTTTCTTT. The chain uses TRBV14 and TRBJ1-1; D gene unclear. The CDR3 length is 14 residues. Trimming stripped 3 bases from V and 6 bases from J, with 14 bases between. Germline values: CDR1 SGHDN, CDR2 FVKESK.

The chain employs TRBV5-1 and TRBJ2-3; 7 bases are a match to TRBD1. Germline loops: CDR1 SGHRS, CDR2 YFSETQ. This CDR3 spans 16 amino acids. V dropped 4 bases and J dropped 4; count of bases not matched to a gene: 12. This CDR3 is CASSAGTVDVADTQYF. For the CDR3, the DNA is TGCGCCAGCAGCGCCGGGACAGTGGACGTCGCAGATACGCAGTATTTT.

V usage is TRBV5-4 and J usage is TRBJ1-4; D unresolved. Germline V gene data show CDR1 as SGHNT and CDR2 as YYREEE (reference sequence). V lost 4 bases, J lost 4 bases, and 14 bases lay in between. The CDR3 contains 15 residues. CDR3 bases: TGTGCCAGCAGCACCCGGGAAGGGTTTAATGAAAAACTGTTTTTT. Its translation is CASSTREGFNEKLFF.

This chain links TRBV10-3 with TRBJ2-3; the D gene is possibly TRBD1 (6 bases). This CDR3 contains 14 residues. V lost 5 bases and J lost 1, with 10 bases in between. The germline V gene has CDR1 ENHRY and CDR2 SYGVKD. The CDR3, as DNA: TGTGCCATCAGTAGGAGACAGGGCACAGATACGCAGTATTTT. Encoded protein: CAISRRQGTDTQYF.

The genes are TRBV7-9 and TRBJ1-2; TRBD1 is a possible D gene (5 bases). The CDR3 is made up of 14 amino acids. Germline CDR1 is SEHNR and CDR2 is FQNEAQ (reference sequence). The V gene lost 3 bases and the J gene lost 4 bases, with 12 bases spanning the gap. CDR3 region: CASSFGTLGYGYTF. In nucleotides, the CDR3 is TGTGCCAGCAGCTTCGGGACTTTGGGCTATGGCTACACCTTC.

The chain joins TRBV27 to TRBJ2-7, with 9 bases that match TRBD1. V lost 2 bases, J lost 3 bases, and 5 bases stayed unmatched. Per germline, CDR1 MNHEY and CDR2 SMNVEV (reference sequence). The CDR3 consists of 15 residues. The CDR3: CASSLDRDRDYEQYF. In DNA form, the CDR3 reads TGTGCCAGCAGTTTAGACAGGGACAGGGACTACGAGCAGTACTTC.

CDR3 DNA: TGTGCCAGCAGCTTAGGATGGGAGACAAACACTGAAGCTTTCTTT. Its protein is CASSLGWETNTEAFF. The chain has TRBV7-9 and TRBJ1-1; no clear D. V was shortened by 1 base and J by 2 bases, with 11 bases between the two germline ends. Germline V gives CDR1 SEHNR, CDR2 FQNEAQ (reference sequence). The CDR3 is made up of 15 amino acids.

CDR3 in DNA: TGTGCCAGCAGCCAGCACGAGACATACAATGAGCAGTTCTTC. Protein: CASSQHETYNEQFF. The rearrangement uses TRBV7-2 and TRBJ2-1, with D unclear. Germline lookup yields CDR1 SGHTA and CDR2 FQGNSA. This CDR3 is 14 amino acids long. Trimming pared 5 bases from V and 4 bases from J, leaving 12 bases between.

The chain is built from TRBV19 and TRBJ1-3, with D hard to call. The germline V gene encodes CDR1 LNHDA and CDR2 SQIVND (reference sequence). The CDR3 runs to 16 residues. Trimming stripped 7 bases from V and 0 bases from J, with 16 bases between. This CDR3 reads CASTTGRSGSGNTIYF. The CDR3 DNA reads as TGTGCCAGTACCACGGGGAGAAGTGGCTCTGGAAACACCATATATTTT.

J is TRBJ1-2 and V is TRBV9; the D gene is possibly TRBD1 (5 bases). Germline values: CDR1 SGDLS, CDR2 YYNGEE. There are 13 residues in the CDR3. Trimming pared 0 bases from V and 7 bases from J, leaving 10 bases between. CDR3 protein: CASSVEGASGYTF. The CDR3 DNA follows: TGTGCCAGCAGCGTAGAAGGGGCATCTGGCTACACCTTC. Together with reference TRBV9 and TRBJ1-2, the CDR3 gives the full variable domain: DSGVTQTPKHLITATGQRVTLRCSPRSGDLSVYWYQQSLDQGLQFLIQYYNGEERAKGNILERFSAQQFPDLHSELNLSSLELGDSALYFCASSVEGASGYTFGSGTRLTVV.

This clone was counted a few times. The chain links TRBV27 to TRBJ2-6; a weak D match, TRBD1 (5 bases). The V end was cut by 4 bases, the J end by 0 bases, with 16 bases between. The CDR3 contains 18 residues. Germline CDR1 reads MNHEY; CDR2 reads SMNVEV (reference sequence). This chain's CDR3 is CASSYAAGLDSGANVLTF. The DNA for the CDR3 is TGTGCCAGCAGTTACGCGGCAGGGCTCGACTCTGGGGCCAACGTCCTGACTTTC.

This chain uses TRBV10-2 with TRBJ2-3, with D possibly matching TRBD2 (5 bases). V dropped 3 bases and J dropped 5 bases, with 9 bases sitting between them. Germline lookup yields CDR1 WSHSY and CDR2 SAAADI. This CDR3 is 13 amino acids long. CDR3 protein: CASSERAGDTQYF. CDR3 DNA sequence: TGCGCCAGCAGTGAAAGGGCGGGAGATACGCAGTATTTT.

The gene calls are TRBV27 and TRBJ2-3; 7 bases fit TRBD2. Germline-derived CDR1 and CDR2 are MNHEY and SMNVEV (reference sequence). Unmatched junction bases numbered 8, after V lost 10 bases and J lost 4 bases. The CDR3 loop spans 13 amino acids. This CDR3 reads CATSLSGADTQYF. The CDR3 bases are TGTGCCACCTCGTTGAGCGGGGCAGATACGCAGTATTTT.

The gene calls are TRBV24-1 and TRBJ2-5; TRBD1 might be the D (6 bases). The V end was cut by 7 bases, the J end by 5 bases, with 16 bases between. The CDR3 is made up of 14 amino acids. CDR1 and CDR2 (germline): KGHDR, SFDVKD. CDR3 region: CATSPQGKRETQYF. The CDR3 region has the DNA TGTGCCACCAGCCCACAGGGAAAGAGGGAGACCCAGTACTTC.

The V and J genes are TRBV9 and TRBJ2-7; 9 bases are shared with TRBD1. The CDR3 is made up of 15 amino acids. Trimming cost V 4 bases and J 0 bases; bases outside gene matches: 5. Germline V lookup: CDR1 SGDLS, CDR2 YYNGEE. The CDR3 region is CASSHSTGGSYEQYF. In DNA form, the CDR3 reads TGTGCCAGCAGCCACTCGACAGGGGGCTCCTACGAGCAGTACTTC.